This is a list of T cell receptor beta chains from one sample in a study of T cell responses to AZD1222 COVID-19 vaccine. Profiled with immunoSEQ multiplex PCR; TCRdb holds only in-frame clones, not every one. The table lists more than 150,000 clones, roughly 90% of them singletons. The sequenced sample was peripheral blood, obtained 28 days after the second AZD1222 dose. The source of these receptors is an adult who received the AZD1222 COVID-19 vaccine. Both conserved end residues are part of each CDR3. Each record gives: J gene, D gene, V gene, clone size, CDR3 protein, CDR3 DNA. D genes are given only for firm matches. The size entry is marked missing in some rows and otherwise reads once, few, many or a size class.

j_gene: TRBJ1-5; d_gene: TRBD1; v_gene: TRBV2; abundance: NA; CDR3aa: CASSERDRNQPQHF; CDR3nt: TGTGCCAGCAGTGAAAGGGACAGAAATCAGCCCCAGCATTTT
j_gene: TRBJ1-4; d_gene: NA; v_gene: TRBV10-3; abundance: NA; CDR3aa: CAINNSSEGQLFF; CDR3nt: TGTGCCATCAATAACAGCTCGGAAGGGCAACTGTTTTTT
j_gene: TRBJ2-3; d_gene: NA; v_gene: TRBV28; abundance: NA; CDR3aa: CASSLWGQLMGATTDTQYF; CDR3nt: TGTGCCAGCAGTTTATGGGGACAACTGATGGGGGCCACCACAGATACGCAGTATTTT
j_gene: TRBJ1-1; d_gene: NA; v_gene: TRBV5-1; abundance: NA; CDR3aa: CASRRGENKGNTEAFF; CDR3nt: TGCGCCAGCAGGCGGGGGGAAAATAAAGGTAACACTGAAGCTTTCTTT
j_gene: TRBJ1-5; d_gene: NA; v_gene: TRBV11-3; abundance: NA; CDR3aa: CASSLGNNQPQHF; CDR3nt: TGTGCCAGCAGCTTAGGCAACAATCAGCCCCAGCATTTT
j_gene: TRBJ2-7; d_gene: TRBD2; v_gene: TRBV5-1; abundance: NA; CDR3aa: CASSLAAGSENEQYF; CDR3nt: TGCGCCAGCAGCTTGGCAGCGGGAAGTGAAAATGAGCAGTACTTC
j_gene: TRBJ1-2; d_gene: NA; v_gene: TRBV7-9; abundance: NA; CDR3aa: CASSSPNPANYGYTF; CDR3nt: TGTGCCAGCAGCTCCCCCAACCCAGCTAACTATGGCTACACCTTC
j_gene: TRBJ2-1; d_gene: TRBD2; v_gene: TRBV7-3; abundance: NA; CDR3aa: CASSLLAGNEQFF; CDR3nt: TGTGCCAGCAGCTTATTAGCGGGCAATGAGCAGTTCTTC
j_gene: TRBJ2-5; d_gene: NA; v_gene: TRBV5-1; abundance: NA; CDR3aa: CASSLGHGKETQYF; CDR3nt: TGCGCCAGCAGCCTTGGACACGGTAAAGAGACCCAGTACTTC
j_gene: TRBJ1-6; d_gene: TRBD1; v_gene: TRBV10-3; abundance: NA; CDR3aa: CATGQGADNSPLHF; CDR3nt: TGTGCCACTGGACAGGGGGCAGATAATTCACCCCTCCACTTT
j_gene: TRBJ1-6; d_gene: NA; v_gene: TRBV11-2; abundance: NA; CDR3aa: CASSLRTLGTLHF; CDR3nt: TGTGCCAGCAGCTTAAGGACCTTAGGAACCCTCCACTTT
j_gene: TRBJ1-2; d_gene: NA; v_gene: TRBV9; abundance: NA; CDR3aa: CASSVGGWADGYTF; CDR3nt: TGTGCCAGCAGCGTAGGAGGTTGGGCAGATGGCTACACCTTC
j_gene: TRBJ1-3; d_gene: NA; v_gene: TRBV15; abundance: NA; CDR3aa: CATSRSGSANTIYF; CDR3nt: TGTGCCACCAGCAGATCCGGATCTGCAAACACCATATATTTT
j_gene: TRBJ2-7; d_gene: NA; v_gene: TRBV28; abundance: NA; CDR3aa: CASSPFRWRTRAYEQYF; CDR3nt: TGTGCCAGCAGTCCTTTTAGATGGCGCACAAGGGCGTACGAGCAGTACTTC
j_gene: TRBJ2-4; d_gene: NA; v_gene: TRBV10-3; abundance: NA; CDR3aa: CAISDSLAKNIQYF; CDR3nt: TGTGCCATCAGTGACAGTTTAGCCAAAAACATTCAGTACTTC
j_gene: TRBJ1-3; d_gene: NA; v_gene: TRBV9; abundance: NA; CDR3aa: CASSVGSGSGNTIYF; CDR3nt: TGTGCCAGCAGCGTAGGATCTGGGTCTGGAAACACCATATATTTT
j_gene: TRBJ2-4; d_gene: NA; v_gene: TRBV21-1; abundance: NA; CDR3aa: CASSRDPRGETKNIQYF; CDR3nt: TGTGCCAGCAGCCGGGACCCTAGGGGGGAGACCAAAAACATTCAGTACTTC
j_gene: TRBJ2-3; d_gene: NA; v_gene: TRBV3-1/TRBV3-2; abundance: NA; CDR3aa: CASSQDPRGTQYF; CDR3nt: TGTGCCAGCAGCCAAGATCCAAGGGGTACGCAGTATTTT
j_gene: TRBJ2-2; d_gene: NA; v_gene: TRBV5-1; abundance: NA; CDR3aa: CASQGNTGELFF; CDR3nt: TGCGCCAGCCAGGGGAACACCGGGGAGCTGTTTTTT
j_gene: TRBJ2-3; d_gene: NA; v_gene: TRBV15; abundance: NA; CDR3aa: CATSRVSTDTQYF; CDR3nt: TGTGCCACCAGCAGAGTTAGCACAGATACGCAGTATTTT
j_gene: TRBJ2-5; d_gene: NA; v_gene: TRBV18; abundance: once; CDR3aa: CASSPGQGAETQYF; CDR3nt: TGTGCCAGCTCACCCGGACAAGGAGCCGAGACCCAGTACTTC
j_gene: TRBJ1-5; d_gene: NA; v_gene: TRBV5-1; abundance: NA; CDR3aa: CASSSSGGNNQPQHF; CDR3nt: TGCGCCAGCAGCTCCAGTGGAGGGAACAATCAGCCCCAGCATTTT
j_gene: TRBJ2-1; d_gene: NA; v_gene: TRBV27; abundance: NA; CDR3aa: CASSRIDNEQFF; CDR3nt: TGTGCCAGCAGCCGCATTGACAATGAGCAGTTCTTC
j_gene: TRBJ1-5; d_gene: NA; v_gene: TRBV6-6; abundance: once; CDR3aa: CASNLDGNQPQHF; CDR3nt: TGTGCCAGCAACCTGGACGGCAATCAGCCCCAGCATTTT
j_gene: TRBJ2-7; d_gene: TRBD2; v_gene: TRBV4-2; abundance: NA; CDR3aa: CASSPLAGGAYEQYF; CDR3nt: TGTGCCAGCAGCCCATTAGCGGGGGGAGCCTACGAGCAGTACTTC
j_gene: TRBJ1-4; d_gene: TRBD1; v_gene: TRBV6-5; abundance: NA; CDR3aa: CASRTGGAGEKLFF; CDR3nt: TGTGCCAGCAGAACAGGGGGCGCAGGCGAAAAACTGTTTTTT
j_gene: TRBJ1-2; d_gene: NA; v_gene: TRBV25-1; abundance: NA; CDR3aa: CASNPRDRNYGYTF; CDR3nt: TGTGCCAGCAACCCCCGAGACAGAAACTATGGCTACACCTTC
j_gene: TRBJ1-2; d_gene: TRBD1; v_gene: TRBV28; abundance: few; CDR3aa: CASSFVTGRSYGYTF; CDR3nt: TGTGCCAGCAGTTTTGTGACAGGGAGGAGCTATGGCTACACCTTC
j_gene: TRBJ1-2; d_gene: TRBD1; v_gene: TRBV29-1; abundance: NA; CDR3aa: CSAGTALSGGYTF; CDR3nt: TGCAGCGCAGGGACAGCCCTAAGTGGAGGCTACACCTTC
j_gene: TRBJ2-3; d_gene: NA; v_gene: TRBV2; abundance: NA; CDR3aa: CASSDGWDTDTQYF; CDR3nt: TGTGCCAGCAGTGACGGCTGGGACACAGATACGCAGTATTTT
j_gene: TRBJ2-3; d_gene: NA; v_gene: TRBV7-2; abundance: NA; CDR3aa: CASSSRDPSTDTQYF; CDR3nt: TGTGCCAGCAGCTCCCGGGACCCCAGCACAGATACGCAGTATTTT
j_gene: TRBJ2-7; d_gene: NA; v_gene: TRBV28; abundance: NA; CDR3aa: CASSKQGSYEQYF; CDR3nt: TGTGCCAGCAGCAAACAGGGCTCCTACGAGCAGTACTTC
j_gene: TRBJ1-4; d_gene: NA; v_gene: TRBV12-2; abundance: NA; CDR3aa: CASRLTPGQPGVKLFF; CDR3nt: TGTGCAAGTCGCTTAACGCCGGGACAGCCCGGCGTCAAACTGTTTTTT
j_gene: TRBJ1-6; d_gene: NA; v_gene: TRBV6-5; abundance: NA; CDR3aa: CASSYGEGGSPLHF; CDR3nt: TGTGCCAGCAGTTACGGGGAGGGAGGGTCACCCCTCCACTTT
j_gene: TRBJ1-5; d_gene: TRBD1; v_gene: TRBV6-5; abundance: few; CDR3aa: CASSYRGTGNQPQHF; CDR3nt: TGTGCCAGCAGTTACCGAGGGACAGGGAACCAGCCCCAGCATTTT
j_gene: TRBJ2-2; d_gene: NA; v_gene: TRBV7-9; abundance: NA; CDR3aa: CASSLGRGNTGELFF; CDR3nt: TGTGCCAGCAGCTTGGGCAGGGGAAACACCGGGGAGCTGTTTTTT
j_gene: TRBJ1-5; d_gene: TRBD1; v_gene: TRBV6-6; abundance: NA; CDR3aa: CASSDRVGNQPQHF; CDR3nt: TGTGCCAGCAGCGACAGGGTAGGCAATCAGCCCCAGCATTTT
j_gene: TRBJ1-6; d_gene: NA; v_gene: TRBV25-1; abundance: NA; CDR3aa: CASRDPLANSPLHF; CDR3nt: TGTGCCAGCAGGGACCCACTAGCGAATTCACCCCTCCACTTT
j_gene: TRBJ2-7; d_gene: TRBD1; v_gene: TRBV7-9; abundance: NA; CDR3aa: CASSLGTGPVNEQYF; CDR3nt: TGTGCCAGCAGCTTGGGGACAGGTCCGGTGAACGAGCAGTACTTC
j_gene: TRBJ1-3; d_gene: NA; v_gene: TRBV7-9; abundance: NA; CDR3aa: CVQQEHSGNTIYF; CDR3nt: TGTGTCCAGCAGGAGCACTCTGGAAACACCATATATTTT
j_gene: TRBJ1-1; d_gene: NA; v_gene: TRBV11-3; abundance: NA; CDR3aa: CASSLGGVGTEAFF; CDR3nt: TGTGCCAGCAGCTTAGGAGGGGTGGGGACTGAAGCTTTCTTT
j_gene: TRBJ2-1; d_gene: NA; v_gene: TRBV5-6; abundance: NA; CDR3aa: CASSTGLSGGYNEQFF; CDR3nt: TGTGCCAGCAGCACCGGACTTTCCGGGGGCTACAATGAGCAGTTCTTC
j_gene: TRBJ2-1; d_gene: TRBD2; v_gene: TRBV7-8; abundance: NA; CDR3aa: CASSLAVGGPLFF; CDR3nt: TGTGCCAGCAGCTTAGCGGTGGGAGGGCCTCTTTTCTTC
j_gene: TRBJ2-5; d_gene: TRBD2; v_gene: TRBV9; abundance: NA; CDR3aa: CASSPPSGSRETQYF; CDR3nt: TGTGCCAGCAGCCCTCCTAGCGGGAGTCGAGAGACCCAGTACTTC
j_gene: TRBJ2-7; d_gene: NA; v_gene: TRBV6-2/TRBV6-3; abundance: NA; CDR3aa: CASSYWGHEQYF; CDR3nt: TGTGCCAGCAGTTACTGGGGCCACGAGCAGTACTTC
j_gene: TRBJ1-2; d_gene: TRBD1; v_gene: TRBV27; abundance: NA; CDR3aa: CASSLRTGDGGYTF; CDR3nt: TGTGCCAGCAGCCTCCGGACAGGGGACGGCGGCTACACCTTC
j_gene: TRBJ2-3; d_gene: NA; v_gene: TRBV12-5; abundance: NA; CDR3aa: CASGLLVDTQYF; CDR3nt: TGTGCTAGTGGTCTCCTCGTAGATACGCAGTATTTT
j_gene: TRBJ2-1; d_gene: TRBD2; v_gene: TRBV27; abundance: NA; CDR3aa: CASSMLLGLAVYNEQFF; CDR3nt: TGTGCCAGCAGTATGCTTCTCGGACTAGCCGTCTACAATGAGCAGTTCTTC
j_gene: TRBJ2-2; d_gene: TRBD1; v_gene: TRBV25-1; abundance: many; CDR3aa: CATSRDRGPGELFF; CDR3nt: TGTGCCACCTCCCGGGACAGGGGGCCCGGGGAGCTGTTTTTT
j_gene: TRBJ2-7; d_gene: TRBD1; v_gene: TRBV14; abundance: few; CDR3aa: CASSQVSGGVKAYEQYF; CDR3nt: TGTGCCAGCAGCCAAGTATCAGGGGGCGTCAAAGCCTACGAGCAGTACTTC